The T cell receptor (beta chain) described here comes from a study of blood T cell repertoires in COVID-19. Overall study context: Acute and convalescent COVID-19 samples came from the United States, Italy and Spain. T cells, B-cell-depleted T cells, or PBMCs supplied cDNA or gDNA.

As handled by the study authors: Counts of nucleated cells, estimated from reference gene primer amplification, were obtained. TCRdb keeps only in-frame clones here, not all; method: immunoSEQ multiplex PCR. D and trimming come from the DNA, and the V and J calls and clone size come from that table. The sample includes about 52,000 clones, roughly 87% of them seen just once. The receptor was isolated from a human donor in a cohort sampled during active COVID-19. The sample consisted of peripheral blood.

The CDR3 DNA sequence: TGTGCCACCAGTGATATGACTAGCGGGAGGGGGTTCTACAATGAGCAGTTCTTC. Amino acids: CATSDMTSGRGFYNEQFF. The chain couples TRBV24-1 to TRBJ2-1; 14 bases are a match to TRBD2. Germline trimming cut 3 bases from V and 3 bases from J; bases unmatched to any gene: 6. CDR1 and CDR2 from the germline V gene are KGHDR and SFDVKD. The CDR3 loop spans 18 amino acids.